This entry lists 19 T cell receptor beta chains sequenced from one sample in a study of shared clonotypes between healthy human individuals (dated by TCRdb to the early 2020s). The library was obtained by the immunoSEQ multiplex PCR assay. Held by TCRdb, this immuneACCESS table contains in-frame sequences only and omits some clones. Under half of the omission traces to an unresolved V gene where checked; the cause of the rest is unknown. The table for this sample lists about 960,000 clones; approximately 80% of them were counted only once. The leading ten clones occupy approximately 1.5% of the sample. Sequencing input: memory CD4+ T cells sorted from blood. The sample's cell subset or site label is to be understood as: CD45RA-negative fraction. The receptors stem from a man aged 18-30 years in good health.

Points on this clone: Additional DNA sequences in this sample encode the identical CDR3. This sequence joins TRBV7-6 and TRBJ1-4; tentatively, D is TRBD1 (5 bases). This CDR3 contains 15 residues. Trimming pared 1 base from V and 5 bases from J, leaving 11 bases between. Germline assignment: CDR1 SGHVS and CDR2 FNYEAQ. The CDR3 sequence is CASSLGTGPNEKLFF. As DNA, the CDR3 is TGTGCCAGCAGCTTAGGAACAGGCCCCAATGAAAAACTGTTTTTT.

CDR3 sequence: CSVEDPGLLNGYTF. Written as DNA, the CDR3 is TGCAGCGTTGAAGATCCGGGGCTCCTGAACGGCTACACCTTC. This chain links TRBV29-1 with TRBJ1-2, with D perhaps matching TRBD1 (5 bases). There are 14 residues in the CDR3. Germline CDR1 SQVTM, CDR2 ANQGSEA. V was shortened by 0 bases and J by 8 bases, with 16 bases between the two germline ends.

The chain combines TRBV5-1 with TRBJ2-5, with unresolved D. Germline CDR1 reads SGHRS; CDR2 reads YFSETQ. The CDR3 is made up of 16 amino acids. Deletions cut 4 bases from V and 2 bases from J, with 18 bases between. The CDR3 is CASSPLPGTVQETQYF. The CDR3 DNA sequence: TGCGCCAGCAGCCCTTTGCCGGGCACCGTACAAGAGACCCAGTACTTC.

The V call is TRBV7-2, the J call TRBJ2-7; the D gene is possibly TRBD2 (6 bases). Trimming left V 4 bases short and J 6 bases short, with 16 bases between. This CDR3 contains 14 residues. CDR1 and CDR2 (germline): SGHTA, FQGNSA. The CDR3 DNA is TGTGCCAGCAGCTCGCGGGATCCCGCGAGCGAGCAGTACTTC. Translating it yields CASSSRDPASEQYF.

The chain uses TRBV6-1 and TRBJ2-3; 8 positions match TRBD1. The V and J ends lost 0 bases and 5 bases, in that order; junction bases with no gene match: 7. The CDR3 runs to 16 residues. Germline values: CDR1 MNHNS, CDR2 SASEGT. The CDR3 coding sequence is TGTGCCAGCAGTGAAGCGGACAGGGCAACGAGAGATACGCAGTATTTT. This codes for CASSEADRATRDTQYF.

This chain uses TRBV19 with TRBJ1-5; D gene ambiguous. Per the germline V gene, CDR1 is LNHDA and CDR2 is SQIVND (reference sequence). The CDR3 extends over 13 amino acids. The V end was cut by 0 bases, the J end by 6 bases, with 6 bases between. The CDR3 protein is CASSIDLPQPQHF. CDR3 DNA sequence: TGTGCCAGTAGTATAGATCTTCCTCAGCCCCAGCATTTT.

This sequence joins TRBV6-4 and TRBJ2-1; TRBD2 agrees at 9 bases. With 5 bases clipped from V and 6 bases from J, the junction kept 5 bases outside the gene matches. This CDR3 is built from 14 residues. The germline V gene encodes CDR1 MRHNA and CDR2 SNTAGT. Written as DNA, the CDR3 is TGTGCCAGCAGTCCGGCGGGAGGGCGCAATGAGCAGTTCTTC. Amino acids: CASSPAGGRNEQFF.

The V and J genes are TRBV5-1 and TRBJ2-5; tentatively, D is TRBD2 (5 bases). Germline V lookup: CDR1 SGHRS, CDR2 YFSETQ. Trimming took off 3 bases at V and 4 bases at J, with 13 bases between the two ends. The CDR3 is made up of 14 amino acids. In nucleotides, the CDR3 is TGCGCCAGCAGCTCCTCAGCGGATGGAGAGACCCAGTACTTC. Encoded protein: CASSSSADGETQYF. Together with reference TRBV5-1 and TRBJ2-5, the CDR3 gives the full variable domain: KAGVTQTPRYLIKTRGQQVTLSCSPISGHRSVSWYQQTPGQGLQFLFEYFSETQRNKGNFPGRFSGRQFSNSRSEMNVSTLELGDSALYLCASSSSADGETQYFGPGTRLLVL.

This chain connects TRBV7-9 to TRBJ2-3; 9 bases map to TRBD1. Germline lookup yields CDR1 SEHNR and CDR2 FQNEAQ (reference sequence). V lost 5 bases to trimming and J lost 5 bases; unmatched junction nucleotides: 17. This CDR3 comprises 18 residues. For the CDR3, the DNA is TGTGCCAGCAGCCCCCCGCGGGGACAGGGTACCCGAGGAGATACGCAGTATTTT. Translating it yields CASSPPRGQGTRGDTQYF.

The chain joins TRBV7-2 to TRBJ2-3, with D possibly matching TRBD2 (6 bases). The ends were cut back, 4 bases at V and 2 bases at J, with 13 bases in the middle. Germline V gene data show CDR1 as SGHTA and CDR2 as FQGNSA. The CDR3 contains 15 residues. The CDR3 nucleotides read TGTGCCAGCAGCTCGGAGGGAGTGATCACAGATACGCAGTATTTT. The encoded protein is CASSSEGVITDTQYF.

The gene calls are TRBV30 and TRBJ2-5; D not certain. V gave up 6 bases and J gave up 1 base, with 12 bases separating them. CDR1 is GTSNPN and CDR2 is SVGIG in the germline V gene (reference sequence). The CDR3 totals 13 residues. CDR3: CACAGTLQETQYF. Here the CDR3 DNA reads TGTGCCTGCGCAGGAACGCTCCAAGAGACCCAGTACTTC.

The chain couples TRBV29-1 to TRBJ2-1, with no clear D. Trimming took off 1 base at V and 0 bases at J, with 10 bases between the two ends. The CDR3 length is 15 residues. Germline CDR1 reads SQVTM; CDR2 reads ANQGSEA. The CDR3 loop reads CSVEGRLNSYNEQFF. In DNA, the CDR3 is TGCAGCGTTGAAGGTCGCCTGAACTCCTACAATGAGCAGTTCTTC.

The V call is TRBV25-1, the J call TRBJ2-1; weak D call: TRBD1 (6 bases). Looked up from germline, CDR1 is MGHDK and CDR2 is SYGVNS. This CDR3 region has 13 residues. The V and J ends lost 4 bases and 6 bases respectively, with 10 bases between them. CDR3: CASSALQGNEQFF. DNA for the CDR3: TGTGCCAGCAGTGCCTTACAGGGCAATGAGCAGTTCTTC.

The chain couples TRBV7-2 to TRBJ2-6; D is possibly TRBD2 (6 bases). Deletions cut 5 bases from V and 4 bases from J, with 12 bases between. The CDR3 is 15 residues long. Germline CDR1 and CDR2: SGHTA and FQGNSA. The CDR3 region has the DNA TGTGCCAGCAGCCAAACTAGCTCCGGGGCCAACGTCCTGACTTTC. The encoded protein is CASSQTSSGANVLTF. The full variable domain, rest sourced from reference TRBV7-2 and TRBJ2-6, is GAGVSQSPSNKVTEKGKDVELRCDPISGHTALYWYRQSLGQGLEFLIYFQGNSAPDKSGLPSDRFSAERTGGSVSTLTIQRTQQEDSAVYLCASSQTSSGANVLTFGAGSRLTVL.

This clone was detected only once. The chain joins TRBV27 to TRBJ2-1; TRBD1 agrees at 9 bases. With 4 bases clipped from V and 9 bases from J, the junction kept 13 bases outside the gene matches. The CDR3 is 16 residues long. Per the germline V gene, CDR1 is MNHEY and CDR2 is SMNVEV (reference sequence). This CDR3 reads CASSSRPGQGRGEQFF. In DNA, the CDR3 is TGTGCCAGCAGTTCCCGACCGGGACAGGGAAGAGGTGAGCAGTTCTTC.

The V call is TRBV30, the J call TRBJ2-2, with 12 bases identical to TRBD2. The germline gives CDR1 GTSNPN, CDR2 SVGIG (reference sequence). Trimming at V came to 3 bases and at J to 5 bases, leaving 1 base not matched to a gene. This CDR3 contains 14 residues. The CDR3 loop reads CAWSGLAGTGELFF. The DNA of the CDR3 is TGTGCCTGGAGCGGACTAGCGGGAACCGGGGAGCTGTTTTTT. Variable domain in full (rest from reference TRBV30 and TRBJ2-2): SQTIHQWPATLVQPVGSPLSLECTVEGTSNPNLYWYRQAAGRGLQLLFYSVGIGQISSEVPQNLSASRPQDRQFILSSKKLLLSDSGFYLCAWSGLAGTGELFFGEGSRLTVL.

This clone has only one observation. Other DNA sequences from this sample encode an identical CDR3 as well. The chain employs TRBV7-2 and TRBJ2-7; D gene ambiguous. This CDR3 spans 12 amino acids. The V and J ends lost 5 bases and 4 bases respectively, with 9 bases between them. In germline, CDR1 is SGHTA, CDR2 FQGNSA. CDR3 coding DNA: TGTGCCAGCAGCCTCAGTGGGTACGAGCAGTACTTC. This sequence encodes CASSLSGYEQYF.

This chain uses TRBV6-5 with TRBJ2-2, with 9 bases that match TRBD2. With 0 bases clipped from V and 7 bases from J, the junction kept 6 bases outside the gene matches. Germline assignment: CDR1 MNHEY and CDR2 SVGAGI. CDR3 length: 16 residues. CDR3 region: CASSYSAGGKSGELFF. The CDR3 nucleotides read TGTGCCAGCAGTTACTCGGCGGGAGGGAAGAGCGGGGAGCTGTTTTTT.

The chain combines TRBV6-6 with TRBJ1-1; no reliable D call. Trimming cost V 6 bases and J 1 base, with 15 bases left between them. Germline assignment: CDR1 MNHNY and CDR2 SVGAGI (reference sequence). The CDR3 runs to 15 residues. The CDR3 here is CASRFRAAPNTEAFF. CDR3 sequence (DNA): TGTGCCAGCAGATTCCGGGCGGCTCCGAACACTGAAGCTTTCTTT.